Below, 22 T cell receptor beta chains from the same sample are listed, as sequenced in a study of cytomegalovirus exposure and HLA in healthy donors. Researchers ran the PCR with 60 Vbeta and 13 Jbeta primers. The method was immunoSEQ multiplex PCR; TCRdb's version includes in-frame clones alone and lacks a portion of them. The table lists just over 60,000 clones, with more than 5% in the top ten. Sequencing was carried out using PBMCs. The receptors originated from a man aged 25-45 years in good health and CMV-seropositive.

The rearrangement uses TRBV30 and TRBJ2-2; D is possibly TRBD2 (5 bases). The V and J ends lost 3 bases and 1 base respectively, with 9 bases between them. The CDR3 totals 14 residues. Germline V CDR1 and CDR2: GTSNPN, SVGIG (reference sequence). CDR3 loop: CAWSPGLNTGELFF. For the CDR3, the DNA is TGTGCCTGGAGCCCGGGATTGAACACCGGGGAGCTGTTTTTT.

The chain employs TRBV5-1 and TRBJ1-2, with D unresolved. The CDR3 extends over 15 amino acids. Germline V gives CDR1 SGHRS, CDR2 YFSETQ. V gave up 4 bases and J gave up 3 bases, with 16 bases separating them. The CDR3 reads CASSLGPDGDYGYTF. The CDR3 DNA reads as TGCGCCAGCAGCCTCGGCCCGGACGGGGACTATGGCTACACCTTC. Complete variable domain (other parts from reference TRBV5-1 and TRBJ1-2): KAGVTQTPRYLIKTRGQQVTLSCSPISGHRSVSWYQQTPGQGLQFLFEYFSETQRNKGNFPGRFSGRQFSNSRSEMNVSTLELGDSALYLCASSLGPDGDYGYTFGSGTRLTVV.

This rearrangement joins TRBV4-1 to TRBJ1-3, with a possible D match to TRBD1 (5 bases). V was trimmed by 1 base and J by 0 bases, leaving 13 bases between them. Germline V gene data show CDR1 as MGHRA and CDR2 as YSYEKL. There are 17 residues in the CDR3. The CDR3 sequence: CASSQGRRDVSGNTIYF. CDR3 DNA sequence: TGCGCCAGCAGCCAAGGCCGCAGGGATGTCTCTGGAAACACCATATATTTT.

The chain is built from TRBV7-3 and TRBJ2-7; perhaps TRBD2 as D (5 bases). Trimming took off 5 bases at V and 4 bases at J, with 12 bases between the two ends. The germline gives CDR1 SGHTA, CDR2 FQGTGA. This CDR3 comprises 13 residues. CDR3 sequence (DNA): TGTGCCAGCAGCCCAGACGGGGAGTACGAGCAGTACTTC. Amino acids: CASSPDGEYEQYF.

The chain recombines TRBV7-8 with TRBJ2-7; 9 bases are a match to TRBD1. V trimming: 3 bases; J trimming: 6 bases; junction bases outside the gene matches: 6. The length of the CDR3 is 14 residues. Germline lookup yields CDR1 SGHVS and CDR2 FQNEAQ. CDR3 DNA sequence: TGTGCCAGCAGCTTCGGGACAGGGAGTGCCGAGCAGTACTTC. Translated: CASSFGTGSAEQYF.

The gene calls are TRBV5-5 and TRBJ2-7, with 7 positions matching TRBD1. This CDR3 spans 15 amino acids. V dropped 0 bases and J dropped 3; count of bases not matched to a gene: 6. Germline V CDR1 and CDR2: SGHKS, YYEKEE (reference sequence). CDR3 DNA sequence: TGTGCCAGCAGCTTGGATCAGGGGGATTTCTACGAGCAGTACTTC. Protein sequence: CASSLDQGDFYEQYF.

The V call is TRBV18, the J call TRBJ2-5, with a weak D call TRBD1 (6 bases). Germline assignment: CDR1 KGHSH and CDR2 LQKENI. Trimming removed 3 bases at V and 4 bases at J, with 18 bases between. CDR3 size: 16 residues. CDR3 DNA sequence: TGTGCCAGCTCACCTCGGGACACCGCTTATCCAGAGACCCAGTACTTC. This encodes CASSPRDTAYPETQYF.

This chain links TRBV9 with TRBJ2-2, with TRBD1 matching over 7 bases. Germline assignment: CDR1 SGDLS and CDR2 YYNGEE. Losses at the gene ends were 4 bases for V and 1 base for J; bases not matched to a gene: 4. The CDR3 consists of 15 residues. CDR3 sequence: CASSSGGQNTGELFF. CDR3 coding DNA: TGTGCCAGCAGCTCAGGGGGACAGAACACCGGGGAGCTGTTTTTT.

This sequence joins TRBV30 and TRBJ1-2; no reliable D call. CDR1 and CDR2 (germline): GTSNPN, SVGIG (reference sequence). The CDR3 length is 12 residues. V lost 0 bases and J lost 5, with 7 bases in between. The CDR3 DNA follows: TGTGCCTGGAGTGTAGGAGCTTATGGCTACACCTTC. Protein: CAWSVGAYGYTF.

The rearrangement links TRBV10-3 to TRBJ1-2, with D possibly matching TRBD1 (6 bases). Deletions cut 3 bases from V and 7 bases from J, with 18 bases between. The germline gives CDR1 ENHRY, CDR2 SYGVKD. This CDR3 spans 15 amino acids. The CDR3 reads CAISEGGQGSSGYTF. Written as DNA, the CDR3 is TGTGCCATCAGTGAAGGCGGGCAGGGGAGTTCTGGCTACACCTTC.

The rearrangement joins TRBV7-3 to TRBJ2-3; a possible D gene is TRBD1 (5 bases). This CDR3 contains 13 residues. V dropped 2 bases and J dropped 4 bases, with 7 bases sitting between them. Germline lookup yields CDR1 SGHTA and CDR2 FQGTGA. CDR3 DNA sequence: TGTGCCAGCAGCTTACAGGGCTCAGATACGCAGTATTTT. Its protein is CASSLQGSDTQYF.

The genes are TRBV6-1 and TRBJ1-4; D unresolved. V was pared by 1 base and J by 7 bases, with 13 bases between. This CDR3 region has 15 residues. CDR1 and CDR2 (germline): MNHNS, SASEGT. For the CDR3, the DNA is TGTGCCAGCAGTGAAGGGAATGCGGCGAGTGAAAAACTGTTTTTT. It codes for CASSEGNAASEKLFF.

In nucleotides, the CDR3 is TGCGCCAGCAGCTTGGACACCGATTCACCCCTCCACTTT. Translation: CASSLDTDSPLHF. The genes are TRBV5-1 and TRBJ1-6; no firm D call. The ends were cut back, 0 bases at V and 8 bases at J, with 6 bases in the middle. Germline lookup yields CDR1 SGHRS and CDR2 YFSETQ. CDR3 length: 13 residues.

The J gene is TRBJ1-2, the V gene TRBV6-1, with 7 bases identical to TRBD1. Germline V gene data show CDR1 as MNHNS and CDR2 as SASEGT. The J segment lost 2 bases and the V segment lost 6 bases, leaving 9 bases of the junction unmatched. This CDR3 spans 15 amino acids. The CDR3 sequence is CASSALPGQNYGYTF. CDR3 DNA: TGTGCCAGCAGCGCACTGCCGGGACAGAACTATGGCTACACCTTC.

The chain uses TRBV5-1 and TRBJ2-5; the match to TRBD1 covers 10 bases. The V segment lost 4 bases and the J segment 2 bases; nucleotides outside the gene matches: 8. The CDR3 runs 16 residues. The germline V gene encodes CDR1 SGHRS and CDR2 YFSETQ. This chain's CDR3 is CASSPDPGQGQETQYF. For the CDR3, the DNA is TGCGCCAGCAGCCCCGATCCGGGACAGGGGCAAGAGACCCAGTACTTC.

The chain uses TRBV5-1 and TRBJ2-7; 9 nucleotides agree with TRBD1. The length of the CDR3 is 14 residues. The ends lost 4 bases at V and 1 base at J; junction bases unmatched: 3. In germline, CDR1 is SGHRS, CDR2 YFSETQ. CDR3 region: CASSPGTGSYEQYF. In nucleotides, the CDR3 is TGCGCCAGCAGCCCCGGGACAGGGTCCTACGAGCAGTACTTC.

This chain joins TRBV6-5 and TRBJ1-3; no clear D gene. Trimming cost V 4 bases and J 4 bases, with 17 bases left between them. The CDR3 has 16 amino acids. The germline CDR1 and CDR2 sequences are MNHEY and SVGAGI. Here the CDR3 reads CASSSLRPVRGNTIYF. As DNA, the CDR3 is TGTGCCAGCAGTTCTCTCCGTCCGGTGCGGGGAAACACCATATATTTT.

Frequency places this clone as medium-sized. The sample carries other DNA sequences with the same CDR3. This chain joins TRBV6-1 and TRBJ2-3, with TRBD2 matching over 12 bases. V lost 2 bases and J lost 4; bases outside the gene matches: 1. This CDR3 contains 15 residues. Germline V gives CDR1 MNHNS, CDR2 SASEGT. The CDR3 nucleotides are TGTGCCAGCAGTGAACTAGCGGGGGGGCCAGATACGCAGTATTTT. Protein product: CASSELAGGPDTQYF.

Concerning this clone itself: At one end the junction does not follow the germline gene, possibly because of a read error. Distinct nucleotide sequences in the sample also encode this CDR3. The chain combines TRBV5-5 with TRBJ2-7, with 7 bases aligning to TRBD1. From germline, CDR1 is SGHKS and CDR2 YYEKEE (reference sequence). This CDR3 region has 16 residues. CDR3 amino acids: CASSPFGDSPTYEQYF. The CDR3 DNA follows: TGTGCCAGCAGCCCGTTCGGGGACAGCCCTACCTATGAGCAGTACTTC.

The chain recombines TRBV11-1 with TRBJ2-7, with no clear D. Trimming cost V 9 bases and J 1 base, with 19 bases left between them. Germline lookup yields CDR1 SGHAT and CDR2 FQDESV (reference sequence). There are 15 residues in the CDR3. This CDR3 is CASQSSAVMSYEQYF. CDR3 DNA sequence: TGTGCCAGTCAGTCTTCCGCGGTAATGTCCTACGAGCAGTACTTC.

The chain carries TRBV7-8 and TRBJ1-2; 9 nucleotides line up with TRBD1. The ends lost 5 bases at V and 4 bases at J; junction bases unmatched: 11. Germline values: CDR1 SGHVS, CDR2 FQNEAQ. This CDR3 spans 16 amino acids. CDR3 in amino acids: CASSPMRQDRGYGYTF. CDR3 in DNA: TGTGCCAGCAGCCCCATGCGTCAGGACAGGGGCTATGGCTACACCTTC.

V gene TRBV29-1 combines with J gene TRBJ1-1, with 7 bases aligning to TRBD1. V was clipped by 5 bases and J by 4 bases; unmatched bases: 4. Germline loops: CDR1 SQVTM, CDR2 ANQGSEA. The length of the CDR3 is 12 residues. CDR3: CSVYTGATEAFF. The CDR3 region has the DNA TGCAGCGTTTACACAGGGGCCACTGAAGCTTTCTTT.